This T cell receptor (beta chain) was sequenced for a study of CD4 T cells in relation to SARS-CoV-2 and coronaviruses. Study-level information: PBMCs were cultured with antigen for roughly 9 days before TCR beta sequencing.

The study, taken as a whole, reports: Samples before the pandemic and after infection were not matched within any donor.

The unexposed donors gave CD4+ T cells in about 2010-2019, prior to COVID-19. CD4+ T cells were isolated from the cells after around eleven days of culture. As cell numbers allowed, unexposed-donor CD4+ T cells faced SARS-CoV-2 S/N and four cold-coronavirus spikes. On days 3 and 7, cultures got half fresh IL-2 medium. This clone was counted a single time. The antigen remains undetermined. Germline CDR1 and CDR2: LNHDA and SQIVND (reference sequence). CDR3 length: 15 amino acids. Trimming pared 6 bases from V and 1 base from J, leaving 15 bases between. Sequencing was performed with immunoSEQ multiplex PCR; in TCRdb, only in-frame clones are kept and a portion is missing. The profile covers 15,000 to 19,000 clones, with 76% appearing a single time and about a quarter taken by the ten largest.

This sequence joins TRBV19 and TRBJ1-1; D is undetermined. The receptor comes from a human donor in good health. Specimen: CD4+ T cells from PBMCs, cultured in vitro. CDR3 sequence: CASRHSRGGNTEAFF. As DNA, the CDR3 is TGTGCCAGTAGACACTCCCGGGGTGGGAACACTGAAGCTTTCTTT.